Included here is one T cell receptor beta chain sequence, with context. Which antigen it targets is not known. The record has no base qualities; no much larger clone is one base away. The record originates from a study of CD8 T cells in Susac syndrome (dated by TCRdb to about 2019). In the study overall: Of the Susac syndrome patients who were sequenced, 8 or 9 were in clinical remission while roughly six had clinically active disease. At the time of blood withdrawal, Susac syndrome patients were either therapy-naive, taking corticosteroids (with some also receiving IVIg), or on IVIg alone. Whether CD8+ T cell activation and differentiation in Susac syndrome was antigen driven was tested using repertoire sequencing. The clonality of the CD8+ T cell repertoire was compared across approximately twelve healthy donors, roughly 14 Susac syndrome patients and 15 multiple sclerosis patients.

RNA was extracted with the RNeasy kit and roughly 0.5 to 1 ug was reverse transcribed using random hexamers. TCR beta CDR3 regions were amplified with the immunoSEQ multiplex PCR assay covering 54 Vbeta and 13 Jbeta segments. To correct PCR amplification bias, a synthetic template baseline was used for both primer optimization and computational correction. Turning to the authors' computational methods: Reads were assigned to V, D and J genes according to IMGT and analyzed in immunoSEQ Analyzer, with only productive sequences retained. Clonality was computed as one minus Shannon entropy normalized by log2 of the number of productive unique sequences. For each patient and control, public and private clones were evaluated within the 100 most prevalent clones. Clones were defined as Susac-specific if absent from the healthy and MS cohorts, from around 1,000 published viral clones and from other ImmuneACCESS disease sequences. The public reads were reanalyzed by TCRdb: fastp trimming at Q25, MiXCR alignment, in-frame beta chains only. Each entry merges the rows of one CDR3 protein and shows their most common DNA and genes. TCRdb's processing, not the authors', yielded these V and J calls. The sample data list about 85,000 distinct CDR3 sequences, and around 95% of these were observed just once. Of the sample, roughly 0.46% falls within the top ten clones.

Overall study outcomes, separate from this receptor: Susac syndrome CD8+ repertoires showed clonal expansion, highest in CD8+ TEMRA cells and greater in clinically active than remitting patients. More than 15 Susac-specific public clones were identified in the total CD8+ repertoire, and five Susac-specific public clones were identified in the CD8+ TEMRA repertoire. The number of individuals in the TCR sequencing and HLA analysis was recognized as being relatively small.

CDR1 and CDR2 (MNHEY, SMNVEV) derive from the germline V gene (reference sequence). V lost 6 bases and J lost 2 bases, and the count of bases not matched to a germline gene is 6. From the cysteine up to the phenylalanine, the CDR3 has a length of 14 residues. Only CDR3 DNA remains: 42 bases, in frame from the first base. High-throughput TCR beta sequencing profiled peripheral blood CD8+ and CD4+ T cells from healthy donors, Susac syndrome patients and multiple sclerosis patients. The Susac syndrome patients fulfilled recently defined diagnostic criteria for definite or probable disease. Bulk CD8+ and CD4+ T cells were purified by magnetic negative isolation, while CD8+ TEMRA cells were enriched using FACS. Blood was collected in EDTA tubes and processed within 24 hours, with PBMCs isolated through density gradient centrifugation. PBMCs intended for TCR sequencing were cryopreserved in liquid nitrogen and thawed later in a water bath at 37 degrees C. The sorted or isolated CD4+, CD8+ and CD8+ TEMRA cells had a purity of 90% or higher.

The sequence joins TRBV27 to TRBJ2-7, with TRBD1 matching 8 junction bases. The origin of this receptor is a human donor with Susac syndrome. Material for sequencing was CD8+ T cells from PBMCs. The DNA reads TGTGCCAGCAGGACCGGACAGGGACCCTACGAGCAGTACTTC. Translated, it gives CASRTGQGPYEQYF.